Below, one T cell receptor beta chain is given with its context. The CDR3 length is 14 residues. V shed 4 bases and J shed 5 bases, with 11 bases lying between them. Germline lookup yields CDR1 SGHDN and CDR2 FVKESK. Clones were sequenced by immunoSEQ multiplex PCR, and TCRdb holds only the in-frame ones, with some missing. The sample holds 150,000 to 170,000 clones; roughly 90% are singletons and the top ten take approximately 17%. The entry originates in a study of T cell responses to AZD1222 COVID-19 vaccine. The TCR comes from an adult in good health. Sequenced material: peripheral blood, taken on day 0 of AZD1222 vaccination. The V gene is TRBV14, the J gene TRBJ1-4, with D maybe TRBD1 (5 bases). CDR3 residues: CASSPLGTNEKLFF. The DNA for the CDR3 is TGTGCCAGCAGCCCCTTAGGGACGAATGAAAAACTGTTTTTT.